These T cell receptor beta chains were read from a single sample in a study of cytomegalovirus exposure and HLA in healthy donors. Assay: immunoSEQ multiplex PCR; the TCRdb copy retains only in-frame clones and omits some. Here the sample spans roughly 6,900 clones, approximately 47% being singletons. Material: PBMCs. Receptors were obtained from a young man in good health and CMV-seropositive. Both conserved end residues are trimmed from each CDR3. The order of the fields is V gene, CDR3 length, J gene, CDR3 protein.

>TRBV29-1|10|TRBJ1-1
SAEGARTEAF
>TRBV4-2|14|TRBJ2-1
ASSHLDRASYNEQF
>TRBV6-5|10|TRBJ1-2
ASSQGADGYT
>TRBV29-1|10|TRBJ2-7
SVATGFYEQY
>TRBV7-7|11|TRBJ1-1
AIGSVLFTEAF
>TRBV29-1|10|TRBJ2-3
SALRGGDTQY
>TRBV29-1|9|TRBJ1-1
STVVNTEAF
>TRBV28|11|TRBJ1-1
ASSLLGGREAF
>TRBV9|12|TRBJ1-1
ASSVVAGGTEAF
>TRBV25-1|12|TRBJ1-6
ASSPGRGGSPLH
>TRBV4-3|16|TRBJ2-3
ASSQLAGGSVRTDTQY
>TRBV18|12|TRBJ1-5
ASSPTTGRQPQH
>TRBV10-3|11|TRBJ1-6
AIRDRGQSPLH
>TRBV30|11|TRBJ1-2
AWGLGPHYGYT
>TRBV7-8|9|TRBJ2-7
ASSPLFEQY
>TRBV29-1|10|TRBJ2-5
SVTTSGETQY
>TRBV25-1|12|TRBJ2-3
ASRGTGGTDTQY